This T cell receptor beta chain derives from a study of blood T cell repertoires in COVID-19. CDR1 and CDR2 from the germline V gene are LNHDA and SQIVND (reference sequence). The CDR3 is 14 amino acids. The V end was cut by 1 base, the J end by 10 bases, with 16 bases between. While infection was still active, Seattle patients were enrolled and then followed longitudinally. Assay used: immunoSEQ multiplex PCR; TCRdb lists only in-frame clones, some missing. The sample holds 100,000 to 150,000 clones, around nine tenths seen once. The genes are TRBV19 and TRBJ2-5; D is unclear. The source material was peripheral blood. The sequence derives from a man in his 60s with COVID-19, enrolled during active disease. CDR3 amino acids: CASSIGLRSSSQYF. The DNA for the CDR3 is TGTGCCAGTAGTATAGGCTTGAGGAGCTCGAGCCAGTACTTC.